The 9 T cell receptor beta chains below were found in one sample sequenced in a study of T cell responses to AZD1222 COVID-19 vaccine listed by TCRdb under 2021. In light of the paper, this sample's time point label describes: baseline before first vaccination. Libraries were constructed by the immunoSEQ multiplex PCR assay. TCRdb obtained this table from immuneACCESS and retained in-frame rearrangements with V and J assigned. These tables miss some clones; where compared with another copy, unresolved V genes account for less than half of the shortfall, and the remainder is unexplained. The sample table holds roughly 36,000 clones, of which 85% to 90% were seen once. Together, the top ten hold around 7% of the sample. The sequences come from peripheral blood, collected on day 0 of AZD1222 vaccination. The origin of the receptors is an adult in good health.

V is TRBV18 and J is TRBJ2-3, with 7 bases identical to TRBD2. The junction had 9 bases not matched to a gene; V was cut back by 8 bases and J by 1 base. CDR3 length: 15 residues. CDR1 and CDR2 from the germline V gene are KGHSH and LQKENI. CDR3 region: CASQPVAGGTDTQYF. In DNA form, the CDR3 reads TGTGCCAGCCAGCCCGTAGCGGGCGGCACAGATACGCAGTATTTT. Looking up the rest from reference TRBV18 and TRBJ2-3 gives the full variable domain: NAGVMQNPRHLVRRRGQEARLRCSPMKGHSHVYWYRQLPEEGLKFMVYLQKENIIDESGMPKERFSAEFPKEGPSILRIQQVVRGDSAAYFCASQPVAGGTDTQYFGPGTRLTVL.

V usage is TRBV28 and J usage is TRBJ2-7; 7 bases are shared with TRBD1. Trimming at V came to 4 bases and at J to 2 bases, leaving 5 bases not matched to a gene. Germline CDR1 reads MDHEN; CDR2 reads SYDVKM. The CDR3 contains 14 residues. The CDR3 loop reads CASSSGQEPYEQYF. CDR3 coding DNA: TGTGCCAGCAGTTCCGGACAGGAGCCCTACGAGCAGTACTTC.

The chain recombines TRBV10-1 with TRBJ2-7; 8 nucleotides line up with TRBD1. The CDR3 loop spans 15 amino acids. Germline V lookup: CDR1 WNHNN, CDR2 SYGVQD (reference sequence). With V trimmed by 0 bases and J by 6 bases, 7 bases remained unmatched. The CDR3: CASSESRGQGREQYF. CDR3 DNA sequence: TGCGCCAGCAGTGAGTCGAGAGGACAGGGCCGCGAGCAGTACTTC.

This clone was seen a handful of times. The chain has TRBV21-1 and TRBJ1-4. TRBV21-1 is classified as a pseudogene. The CDR3 has 15 residues. The CDR3 loop is CASTEKRRTSEKLFF. Here the CDR3 DNA reads TGTGCCAGCACCGAAAAGAGACGGACGAGTGAAAAACTGTTTTTT.

The CDR3 sequence is CASSFRDRGAYGYTF. The CDR3 DNA reads TGTGCCAGCAGTTTTAGGGACAGGGGTGCCTATGGCTACACCTTC. The chain links TRBV27 to TRBJ1-2; TRBD1 matches 10 bases. The ends lost 3 bases at V and 4 bases at J; junction bases unmatched: 5. Germline assignment: CDR1 MNHEY and CDR2 SMNVEV (reference sequence). The CDR3 contains 15 residues.

The chain employs TRBV5-1 and TRBJ2-1, with a tentative D call TRBD2 (6 bases). This CDR3 contains 15 residues. Trimming removed 0 bases from V and 1 base from J, with 8 bases in between. Germline V gene sequence: CDR1 SGHRS, CDR2 YFSETQ. CDR3 loop: CASSLDGTSYNEQFF. CDR3 sequence (DNA): TGCGCCAGCAGCTTGGACGGGACTTCCTACAATGAGCAGTTCTTC.

The CDR3 bases are TGTGCCACCAGCAGAGGGAGGACAGGGGACTCCGAGCAGTACTTC. Translated, it gives CATSRGRTGDSEQYF. This chain uses TRBV15 with TRBJ2-7; 9 bases line up with TRBD1. CDR1 LNHNV and CDR2 YYDKDF come from the germline V gene (reference sequence). The CDR3 is made up of 15 amino acids. J lost 6 bases, V lost 1 base, and 7 bases had no gene match. The whole variable domain, filled in from reference TRBV15 and TRBJ2-7, reads DAMVIQNPRYQVTQFGKPVTLSCSQTLNHNVMYWYQQKSSQAPKLLFHYYDKDFNNEADTPDNFQSRRPNTSFCFLDIRSPGLGDTAMYLCATSRGRTGDSEQYFGPGTRLTVT.

CDR3 DNA sequence: TGTGCCAGCAGCCGCCGACGGGACACCGGGGAGCTGTTTTTT. Its protein is CASSRRRDTGELFF. The rearrangement uses TRBV14 and TRBJ2-2, with no clear D. This CDR3 region has 14 residues. Germline V CDR1 and CDR2: SGHDN, FVKESK. Trimming took 4 bases from V and 3 from J, leaving 9 bases between them.

This clone is medium-sized in the sample. The chain combines TRBV7-2 with TRBJ2-7; 10 positions match TRBD1. Germline V gene lookup returns CDR1 SGHTA and CDR2 FQGNSA. This CDR3 has 14 amino acids. J gave up 3 bases and V 5 bases, and 4 bases lay outside the gene matches. CDR3 region: CASSPGQGVYEQYF. CDR3 DNA: TGTGCCAGCAGCCCCGGACAGGGGGTCTACGAGCAGTACTTC.